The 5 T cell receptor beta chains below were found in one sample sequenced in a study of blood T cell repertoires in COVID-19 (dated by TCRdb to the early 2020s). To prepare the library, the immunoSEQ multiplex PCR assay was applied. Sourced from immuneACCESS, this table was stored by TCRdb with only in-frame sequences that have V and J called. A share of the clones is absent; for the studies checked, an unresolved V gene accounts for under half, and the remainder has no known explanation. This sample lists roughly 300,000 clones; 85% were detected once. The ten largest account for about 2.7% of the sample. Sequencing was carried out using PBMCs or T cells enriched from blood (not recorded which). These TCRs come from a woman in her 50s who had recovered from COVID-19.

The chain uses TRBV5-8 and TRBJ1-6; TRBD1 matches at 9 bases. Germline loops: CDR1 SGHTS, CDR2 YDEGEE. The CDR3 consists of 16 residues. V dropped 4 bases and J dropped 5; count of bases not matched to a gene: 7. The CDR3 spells CASSPGTGFNNSPLHF. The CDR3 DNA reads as TGTGCCAGCAGCCCCGGGACAGGGTTCAATAATTCACCCCTCCACTTT.

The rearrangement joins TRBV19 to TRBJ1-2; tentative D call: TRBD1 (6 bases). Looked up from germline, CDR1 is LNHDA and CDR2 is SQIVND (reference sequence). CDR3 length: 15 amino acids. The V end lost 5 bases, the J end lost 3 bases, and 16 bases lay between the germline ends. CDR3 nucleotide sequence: TGTGCCAGTAGTGGGAGGGGGGGTAGCGACTATGGCTACACCTTC. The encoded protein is CASSGRGGSDYGYTF.

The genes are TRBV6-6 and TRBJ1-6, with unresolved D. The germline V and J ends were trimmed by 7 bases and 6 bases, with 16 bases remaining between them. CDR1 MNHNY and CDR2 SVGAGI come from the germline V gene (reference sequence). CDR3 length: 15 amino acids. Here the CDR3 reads CASTLTTAGNSPLHF. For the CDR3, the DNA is TGTGCCAGCACTCTTACTACCGCGGGTAATTCACCCCTCCACTTT.

The CDR3 DNA reads TGTGCCAGCAGCCAACAGGGATTCGGGGAAAAACTGTTTTTT. It specifies CASSQQGFGEKLFF. This chain uses TRBV3-1 (or the pseudogene TRBV3-2) with TRBJ1-4; tentative D call: TRBD1 (5 bases). This CDR3 contains 14 residues. The V gene lost 2 bases and the J gene lost 8 bases, with 12 bases spanning the gap. Per germline, CDR1 LGHDT and CDR2 YNNKEL (reference sequence).

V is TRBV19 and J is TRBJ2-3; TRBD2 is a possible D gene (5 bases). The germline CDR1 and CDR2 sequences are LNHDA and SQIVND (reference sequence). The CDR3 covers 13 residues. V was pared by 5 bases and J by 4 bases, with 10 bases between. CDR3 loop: CASSPPGADTQYF. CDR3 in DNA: TGTGCCAGTAGTCCACCCGGGGCAGATACGCAGTATTTT.